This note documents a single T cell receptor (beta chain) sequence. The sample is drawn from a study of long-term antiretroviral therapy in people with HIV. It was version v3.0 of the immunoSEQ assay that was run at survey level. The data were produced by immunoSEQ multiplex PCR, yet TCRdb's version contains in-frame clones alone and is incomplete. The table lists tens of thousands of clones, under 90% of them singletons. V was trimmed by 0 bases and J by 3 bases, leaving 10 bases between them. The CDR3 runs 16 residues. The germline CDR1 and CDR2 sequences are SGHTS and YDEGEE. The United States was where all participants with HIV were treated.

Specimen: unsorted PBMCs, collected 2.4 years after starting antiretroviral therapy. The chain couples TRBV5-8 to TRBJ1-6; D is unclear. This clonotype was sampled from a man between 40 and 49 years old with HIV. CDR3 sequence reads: CASSLEQPDYNSPLHF. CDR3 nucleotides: TGTGCCAGCAGCTTGGAGCAGCCAGACTATAATTCACCCCTCCACTTT.